This section outlines one T cell receptor beta chain sequence together with its context. Donors gave 2.5 ml of blood apiece. This entry is derived from a study of monozygotic twins with inflammatory bowel disease. TCRdb reprocessed the 5' RACE reads, keeping one entry per CDR3 protein, no DNA. This sample's table has more than 300,000 distinct CDR3 sequences. This CDR3 contains 13 residues. Germline values: CDR1 SGDLS, CDR2 YYNGEE. This chain joins TRBV9 and TRBJ2-5; the D call of TRBD2 rests on TCRdb alone, since no DNA is present to check it. The source is a human donor with ulcerative colitis or Crohn's disease, or a healthy co-twin of an affected twin (not recorded which). Sequenced: blood. CDR3 residues: CASSPLVQETQYF.